Listed here are 21 T cell receptor beta chains from one sample, sequenced in a study of lymphopenia after photon versus proton radiotherapy. The table came from immunoSEQ multiplex PCR; TCRdb's copy has only in-frame clones and leaves some out. The sample includes fewer than 65,000 clones, about 86% of them seen just once. The source was peripheral blood, collected from a patient treated with photon-based radiotherapy. These receptors all stem from a man in his forties with gastric cancer.

The chain joins TRBV7-2 to TRBJ2-5; possible D gene TRBD2, 6 bases. V gave up 5 bases and J gave up 9 bases, with 19 bases separating them. CDR1 and CDR2 (germline): SGHTA, FQGNSA. This CDR3 is built from 14 residues. CDR3 DNA sequence: TGTGCCAGCAGCCCCGGAGGGACGGCCCTTTCCCAGTACTTC. Translating it yields CASSPGGTALSQYF.

This clone was seen more than once but under ten times. The chain couples TRBV7-2 to TRBJ1-2; no definite D call. This CDR3 comprises 13 residues. The V gene's germline CDR1 is SGHTA and CDR2 FQGNSA. The germline V and J ends were trimmed by 3 bases and 5 bases, with 10 bases remaining between them. CDR3 nucleotide sequence: TGTGCCAGCAGCTTGGCCAACAGTTATGGCTACACCTTC. The encoded protein is CASSLANSYGYTF.

This sequence joins TRBV4-1 and TRBJ2-7, with D uncertain. Trimming cost V 3 bases and J 2 bases, with 17 bases left between them. Germline-derived CDR1 and CDR2 are MGHRA and YSYEKL. The CDR3 runs 16 residues. This chain's CDR3 is CASSHLRTATPYEQYF. The DNA of the CDR3 is TGCGCCAGCAGCCACCTAAGGACGGCGACCCCCTACGAGCAGTACTTC.

The chain carries TRBV19 and TRBJ1-2, with D unresolved. The CDR3 covers 14 residues. The V gene lost 6 bases and the J gene lost 6 bases, with 17 bases spanning the gap. Germline-derived CDR1 and CDR2 are LNHDA and SQIVND (reference sequence). Here the CDR3 reads CASRPPGFSNGYTF. The CDR3 coding sequence is TGTGCCAGTAGACCCCCGGGGTTTTCAAATGGCTACACCTTC.

The V gene is TRBV30, the J gene TRBJ1-3, with 7 bases matching TRBD1. The V and J ends lost 0 bases and 2 bases, in that order; junction bases with no gene match: 4. The CDR3 is 15 residues long. CDR1 is GTSNPN and CDR2 is SVGIG in the germline V gene (reference sequence). CDR3 in amino acids: CAWSVRQGAGNTIYF. The CDR3 DNA sequence: TGTGCCTGGAGTGTTAGGCAGGGGGCTGGAAACACCATATATTTT. Together with reference TRBV30 and TRBJ1-3, the CDR3 gives the full variable domain: SQTIHQWPATLVQPVGSPLSLECTVEGTSNPNLYWYRQAAGRGLQLLFYSVGIGQISSEVPQNLSASRPQDRQFILSSKKLLLSDSGFYLCAWSVRQGAGNTIYFGEGSWLTVV.

The rearrangement links TRBV2 to TRBJ2-7; D ambiguous. The germline V gene has CDR1 SNHLY and CDR2 FYNNEI. The CDR3 runs 15 residues. V was shortened by 1 base and J by 4 bases, with 14 bases between the two germline ends. Written as DNA, the CDR3 is TGTGCCAGCAGTGAAGGACCCGGCAGCCTTTACGAGCAGTACTTC. It translates to CASSEGPGSLYEQYF.

J is TRBJ2-3 and V is TRBV19, with no clear D. The CDR3 covers 14 residues. The germline CDR1 and CDR2 sequences are LNHDA and SQIVND (reference sequence). V was shortened by 9 bases and J by 10 bases, with 23 bases between the two germline ends. The CDR3 bases are TGTGCCAGCCGTAGGCTAGACCCGACCGAGGCGCAGTATTTT. Translation: CASRRLDPTEAQYF.

The rearrangement uses TRBV9 and TRBJ2-7, with 11 positions matching TRBD1. The CDR3 consists of 15 residues. J lost 6 bases, V lost 3 bases, and 8 bases had no gene match. Germline lookup yields CDR1 SGDLS and CDR2 YYNGEE. The CDR3 bases are TGTGCCAGCAGCGAAGGAGGACAGGGGGCTTCCGAGCAGTACTTC. This sequence encodes CASSEGGQGASEQYF.

The V gene is TRBV19, the J gene TRBJ2-7; 8 nucleotides match TRBD1. Germline assignment: CDR1 LNHDA and CDR2 SQIVND (reference sequence). The CDR3 covers 13 residues. The V segment lost 4 bases and the J segment 3 bases; nucleotides outside the gene matches: 2. This CDR3 reads CASSTGTGYEQYF. Here the CDR3 DNA reads TGTGCCAGTAGTACGGGGACAGGCTACGAGCAGTACTTC.

This clone was observed a few times. The chain uses TRBV30 and TRBJ1-6; TRBD1 is a possible D gene (6 bases). The CDR3 has 13 residues. V was trimmed by 1 base and J by 10 bases, leaving 11 bases between them. Germline-derived CDR1 and CDR2 are GTSNPN and SVGIG (reference sequence). The CDR3 loop is CAWSGSRGSPLHF. The CDR3 coding sequence is TGTGCCTGGAGTGGGAGCAGGGGATCACCCCTCCACTTT.

In its sample, this clone was seen once. The V call is TRBV11-1, the J call TRBJ2-3; D is unclear. The V gene lost 2 bases and the J gene lost 6 bases, with 6 bases spanning the gap. This CDR3 region has 12 residues. Germline assignment: CDR1 SGHAT and CDR2 FQDESV (reference sequence). The CDR3 loop reads CASSLSRDTQYF. The DNA for the CDR3 is TGTGCCAGCAGCTTATCAAGGGATACGCAGTATTTT.

The genes are TRBV6-1 and TRBJ2-5, with 8 bases lining up with TRBD1. The V segment lost 6 bases and the J segment 6 bases; nucleotides outside the gene matches: 9. Per germline, CDR1 MNHNS and CDR2 SASEGT. This CDR3 spans 14 amino acids. The CDR3 reads CASSPTRGQQTQYF. CDR3 nucleotide sequence: TGTGCCAGCAGCCCTACCAGGGGGCAACAGACCCAGTACTTC.

V and J are TRBV9 and TRBJ1-6, with D possibly TRBD1 on 5 matching bases. V was trimmed by 4 bases and J by 8 bases, leaving 16 bases between them. The CDR3 extends over 15 amino acids. Looked up from germline, CDR1 is SGDLS and CDR2 is YYNGEE. In nucleotides, the CDR3 is TGTGCCAGCAGCCCACACCCCTTAGGGGATTCACCCCTCCACTTT. This encodes CASSPHPLGDSPLHF.

The count of this clone is one. CDR3 amino acids: CASSPTDLADTGELFF. The CDR3 DNA reads as TGTGCCAGCAGCCCCACAGATTTAGCGGACACCGGGGAGCTGTTTTTT. The chain couples TRBV5-6 to TRBJ2-2, with D maybe TRBD2 (6 bases). V lost 4 bases and J lost 3, with 16 bases in between. This CDR3 has 16 amino acids. CDR1 SGHDT and CDR2 YYEEEE come from the germline V gene.

This clone was detected a few times. The chain has TRBV4-3 and TRBJ2-3, with 8 bases aligning to TRBD1. Germline lookup yields CDR1 LGHNA and CDR2 YSLEER. The CDR3 consists of 17 residues. Losses at the gene ends were 4 bases for V and 0 bases for J; bases not matched to a gene: 9. CDR3 coding DNA: TGCGCCAGCAGCCGTCTCCCACAGGGGGAAAGCACAGATACGCAGTATTTT. Its translation: CASSRLPQGESTDTQYF.

The chain combines TRBV29-1 with TRBJ2-7; TRBD1 might be the D (6 bases). The V end was cut by 5 bases, the J end by 3 bases, with 11 bases between. The length of the CDR3 is 12 residues. Germline CDR1 reads SQVTM; CDR2 reads ANQGSEA. The CDR3 sequence is CSVTGTSYEQYF. CDR3 in DNA: TGCAGCGTTACCGGGACAAGCTACGAGCAGTACTTC.

The CDR3 DNA follows: TGTGCCTGGAGTTCCGGGACAGGGGGCACAGATACGCAGTATTTT. Protein sequence: CAWSSGTGGTDTQYF. The J gene is TRBJ2-3, the V gene TRBV30; TRBD1 matches 10 bases. CDR3 length: 15 residues. Germline V gene sequence: CDR1 GTSNPN, CDR2 SVGIG (reference sequence). V lost 2 bases to trimming and J lost 1 base; unmatched junction nucleotides: 3.

This sequence joins TRBV5-1 and TRBJ2-1; tentatively, D is TRBD1 (6 bases). V was clipped by 2 bases and J by 2 bases, with 17 bases between them. Germline CDR1 SGHRS, CDR2 YFSETQ. CDR3 length equals 17 residues. CDR3 nucleotides: TGCGCCAGCAGCTTTCGGGACAATAATCTTGCCTACAATGAGCAGTTCTTC. Translated, it gives CASSFRDNNLAYNEQFF.

The genes are TRBV5-4 and TRBJ1-2; 9 nucleotides agree with TRBD1. The CDR3 spans 15 residues. Germline CDR1 is SGHNT and CDR2 is YYREEE (reference sequence). Trimming took 0 bases from V and 11 from J; bases not matched to a gene: 11. The chain's CDR3 is CASSLASRDRASYTF. CDR3 nucleotide sequence: TGTGCCAGCAGCTTGGCCTCAAGGGACAGGGCAAGTTACACCTTC.

This clone appeared a few times. The chain joins TRBV6-1 to TRBJ1-5; weak D call: TRBD1 (6 bases). With 4 bases removed from V and 1 base from J, the gap between germline ends came to 17 bases. Per germline, CDR1 MNHNS and CDR2 SASEGT. The CDR3 is made up of 17 amino acids. DNA for the CDR3: TGTGCCAGCAGTGCCCGGGGGCGGGGGGCGAGCAATCAGCCCCAGCATTTT. The encoded protein is CASSARGRGASNQPQHF.

The chain recombines TRBV19 with TRBJ2-3; D not certain. The germline V and J ends were trimmed by 4 bases and 6 bases, with 8 bases remaining between them. Germline V gene data show CDR1 as LNHDA and CDR2 as SQIVND (reference sequence). The length of the CDR3 is 12 residues. DNA of the CDR3: TGTGCCAGTAGTACTGGCGTGGATACGCAGTATTTT. It specifies CASSTGVDTQYF.